These T cell receptor beta chains were read from a single sample in a study of T cells in localized non-small cell lung cancer. Only in-frame clones appear in the TCRdb table, and some are missing; sequencing was by immunoSEQ multiplex PCR. The table has 55,000 to 75,000 clones, 86% seen once; the top ten hold roughly a fifth. The sample was peripheral blood, taken before any cancer treatment. Receptors originate from an older male donor with stage III squamous cell lung carcinoma. CDR3s include the opening cysteine and the closing phenylalanine or tryptophan. D genes are given only for firm matches. A clone size is listed for some rows: how often the clone was seen (once, few, many), or a class if it is expanded.

d_call j_call v_call clone_size cdr3_length cdr3_aa cdr3_nt
- TRBJ2-7 TRBV27 - 12 CASSTGGFGQYF TGTGCCAGCAGTACGGGTGGCTTCGGACAGTACTTC
TRBD1 TRBJ2-7 TRBV7-2 - 14 CASSSDRGRYEQYF TGTGCCAGCAGCTCCGACAGGGGTAGATACGAGCAGTACTTC
TRBD1 TRBJ1-2 TRBV6-1 - 14 CASSSTGVGHGYTF TGTGCCAGCAGTTCTACAGGGGTCGGTCATGGCTACACCTTC
- TRBJ1-2 TRBV5-8 - 14 CASSHGQPNYGYTF TGTGCCAGCAGCCATGGACAGCCTAACTATGGCTACACCTTC
- TRBJ2-2 TRBV14 - 18 CASSQMAPLAGSPGELFF TGTGCCAGCAGCCAGATGGCCCCCCTTGCGGGATCTCCCGGGGAGCTGTTTTTT
- TRBJ2-2 TRBV5-1 - 15 CASSPGGANTGELFF TGCGCCAGCAGCCCTGGCGGGGCGAACACCGGGGAGCTGTTTTTT
- TRBJ2-2 TRBV19 - 15 CASSIDRGSTGELFF TGTGCCAGTAGTATAGATAGGGGGTCCACCGGGGAGCTGTTTTTT
- TRBJ1-4 TRBV5-1 - 15 CASSLERGDNEKLFF TGCGCCAGCAGCTTGGAGAGGGGGGATAATGAAAAACTGTTTTTT
TRBD1 TRBJ1-2 TRBV18 - 14 CASSDRGLLYGYTF TGTGCCAGCTCAGACAGGGGTCTACTTTATGGCTACACCTTC
- TRBJ2-5 TRBV19 - 14 CASSLDPTAGTQYF TGTGCCAGTAGTCTTGACCCCACTGCGGGGACCCAGTACTTC
- TRBJ2-3 TRBV18 - 18 CASSPLRDGTSSTDTQYF TGTGCCAGCTCACCCCTTAGGGACGGGACGTCAAGCACAGATACGCAGTATTTT
TRBD1 TRBJ1-5 TRBV6-1 - 15 CASSEADRQGVPQHF TGTGCCAGCAGTGAAGCGGATCGACAGGGTGTCCCCCAGCATTTT
- TRBJ1-2 TRBV27 - 12 CASSSGSLGYTF TGTGCCAGCAGTTCCGGGTCGCTGGGCTACACCTTC
- TRBJ1-5 TRBV5-8 - 16 CASSSMGARINQPQHF TGTGCCAGCAGCTCGATGGGTGCCAGGATCAATCAGCCCCAGCATTTT
- TRBJ1-1 TRBV5-1 - 14 CASSPGGVYTEAFF TGCGCCAGCAGCCCAGGAGGCGTTTACACTGAAGCTTTCTTT
TRBD1 TRBJ1-5 TRBV6-6 - 15 CASSEGQGRDQPQHF TGTGCCAGCAGCGAGGGACAGGGGCGGGATCAGCCCCAGCATTTT
- TRBJ1-6 TRBV5-5 - 15 CASSSRGRYNSPLHF TGTGCCAGCAGCTCCAGGGGAAGGTATAATTCACCCCTCCACTTT
- TRBJ1-5 TRBV5-4 - 13 CASSLEPRQPQHF TGTGCCAGCAGCTTGGAGCCTAGGCAGCCCCAGCATTTT
- TRBJ1-1 TRBV5-1 - 15 CASSLARGEVTEAFF TGCGCCAGCAGCTTGGCCAGGGGCGAGGTAACTGAAGCTTTCTTT
- TRBJ1-2 TRBV6-5 - 12 CASSYKGNGYTF TGTGCCAGCAGTTACAAGGGGAATGGCTACACCTTC
TRBD1 TRBJ1-5 TRBV19 - 15 CASSTGTGVGQPQHF TGTGCCAGTAGCACTGGGACAGGAGTGGGTCAGCCCCAGCATTTT
TRBD1 TRBJ2-2 TRBV19 - 14 CASSQHRGSGELFF TGTGCCAGTAGCCAGCACAGGGGATCGGGGGAGCTGTTTTTT
TRBD1 TRBJ2-1 TRBV5-8 - 15 CASSLEQGSYNEQFF TGTGCCAGCAGCTTGGAACAGGGGTCCTACAATGAGCAGTTCTTC
TRBD1 TRBJ1-1 TRBV28 - 12 CASQVGTAEAFF TGTGCCAGCCAAGTAGGGACAGCTGAAGCTTTCTTT
- TRBJ2-2 TRBV7-2 - 14 CASSLGMNTGELFF TGTGCCAGCAGCTTAGGCATGAACACCGGGGAGCTGTTTTTT
TRBD1 TRBJ1-6 TRBV30 few 13 CAWAGTGNSPLHF TGTGCCTGGGCCGGGACAGGAAATTCACCCCTCCACTTT
- TRBJ2-2 TRBV18 - 14 CASSRTHNTGELFF TGTGCCAGCTCAAGGACACACAACACCGGGGAGCTGTTTTTT
- TRBJ1-1 TRBV6-4 - 14 CASRMTPLNTEAFF TGTGCCAGCAGGATGACACCCTTGAACACTGAAGCTTTCTTT
- TRBJ2-3 TRBV6-5 once 12 CASSPPTDTQYF TGTGCCAGCAGCCCCCCCACAGATACGCAGTATTTT
- TRBJ2-2 TRBV5-5 - 16 CASSFFGQRNTGELFF TGTGCCAGCAGCTTTTTTGGACAGAGGAACACCGGGGAGCTGTTTTTT
- TRBJ2-2 TRBV6-1 - 14 CASSERRNTGELFF TGTGCCAGCAGTGAACGAAGGAACACCGGGGAGCTGTTTTTT
- TRBJ1-1 TRBV5-6 once 14 CASSLYSSNTEAFF TGTGCCAGCAGCTTGTACAGCTCGAACACTGAAGCTTTCTTT